The 5 T cell receptor beta chains given below trace back to one sample, sequenced in a study of blood T cell repertoires in COVID-19. The protocol was immunoSEQ multiplex PCR, while the TCRdb copy is restricted to in-frame clones and leaves out a portion. Among tens of thousands of clones, 88% were seen once, and the ten largest hold roughly 45%. The specimen was peripheral blood. The receptors stem from a human donor in a cohort sampled during active COVID-19.

V is TRBV5-4 and J is TRBJ2-2; 8 nucleotides match TRBD2. Trimming at V came to 0 bases and at J to 4 bases, leaving 5 bases not matched to a gene. Germline V gives CDR1 SGHNT, CDR2 YYREEE (reference sequence). This CDR3 is built from 16 residues. CDR3 in amino acids: CASSLGAGGVTGELFF. The DNA of the CDR3 is TGTGCCAGCAGCTTGGGCGCGGGGGGAGTCACCGGGGAGCTGTTTTTT.

V gene TRBV27 combines with J gene TRBJ2-1; the match to TRBD2 covers 8 bases. The V segment lost 3 bases and the J segment 0 bases; nucleotides outside the gene matches: 7. This CDR3 has 17 residues. The germline V gene encodes CDR1 MNHEY and CDR2 SMNVEV (reference sequence). CDR3 nucleotides: TGTGCCAGCAGTTTTAAGCCCCTAGCGGGCTCCTACAATGAGCAGTTCTTC. Translation: CASSFKPLAGSYNEQFF.

The genes are TRBV13 and TRBJ1-2; a weak D match, TRBD1 (5 bases). Germline CDR1 is PRHDT and CDR2 is FYEKMQ (reference sequence). The CDR3 extends over 13 amino acids. With 2 bases removed from V and 3 bases from J, the gap between germline ends came to 7 bases. CDR3 sequence: CASSLSRDYGYTF. Here the CDR3 DNA reads TGTGCCAGCAGCTTAAGCAGGGACTATGGCTACACCTTC.

The chain couples TRBV19 to TRBJ1-4; TRBD1 is a possible D gene (5 bases). There are 15 residues in the CDR3. V was trimmed by 9 bases and J by 2 bases, leaving 16 bases between them. Germline assignment: CDR1 LNHDA and CDR2 SQIVND (reference sequence). This CDR3 reads CASQIGGLTNEKLFF. CDR3 in DNA: TGTGCCAGCCAGATCGGGGGGTTGACTAATGAAAAACTGTTTTTT. The whole variable domain, remainder taken from reference TRBV19 and TRBJ1-4, is DGGITQSPKYLFRKEGQNVTLSCEQNLNHDAMYWYRQDPGQGLRLIYYSQIVNDFQKGDIAEGYSVSREKKESFPLTVTSAQKNPTAFYLCASQIGGLTNEKLFFGSGTQLSVL.

The V gene is TRBV3-1 (or the pseudogene TRBV3-2), the J gene TRBJ2-2; 13 bases are shared with TRBD2. CDR1 is LGHDT and CDR2 is YNNKEL in the germline V gene (reference sequence). Trimming removed 5 bases from V and 6 bases from J; junction bases left unmatched: 12. The CDR3 loop spans 18 amino acids. In nucleotides, the CDR3 is TGTGCCAGCAGCGCACCGGGACTAGCGGGGATTGGTCCCGGGGAGCTGTTTTTT. This codes for CASSAPGLAGIGPGELFF.